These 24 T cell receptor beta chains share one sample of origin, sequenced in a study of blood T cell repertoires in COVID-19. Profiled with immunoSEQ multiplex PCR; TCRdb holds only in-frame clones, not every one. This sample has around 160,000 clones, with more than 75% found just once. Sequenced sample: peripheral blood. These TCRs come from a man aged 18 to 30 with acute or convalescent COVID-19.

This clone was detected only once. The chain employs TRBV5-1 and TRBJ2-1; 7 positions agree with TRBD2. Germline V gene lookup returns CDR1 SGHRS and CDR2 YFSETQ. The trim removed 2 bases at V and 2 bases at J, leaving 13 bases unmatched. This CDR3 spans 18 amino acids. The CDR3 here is CASSFKPRGLAAYNEQFF. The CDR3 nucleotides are TGCGCCAGCAGCTTCAAACCACGCGGGCTAGCGGCCTACAATGAGCAGTTCTTC.

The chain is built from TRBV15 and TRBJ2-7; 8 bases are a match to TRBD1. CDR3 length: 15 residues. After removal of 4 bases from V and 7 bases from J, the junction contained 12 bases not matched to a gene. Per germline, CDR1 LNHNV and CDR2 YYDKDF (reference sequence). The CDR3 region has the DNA TGTGCCACCAGCAAAGGGGACAGGACCTACGTGGAGCAGTACTTC. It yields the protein CATSKGDRTYVEQYF.

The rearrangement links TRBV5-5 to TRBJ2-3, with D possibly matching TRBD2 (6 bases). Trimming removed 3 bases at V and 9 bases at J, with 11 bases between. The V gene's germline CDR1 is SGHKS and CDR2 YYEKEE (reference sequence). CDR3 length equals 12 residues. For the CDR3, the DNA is TGTGCCAGCAGCTGGGACTTAGGGACGCAGTATTTT. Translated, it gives CASSWDLGTQYF.

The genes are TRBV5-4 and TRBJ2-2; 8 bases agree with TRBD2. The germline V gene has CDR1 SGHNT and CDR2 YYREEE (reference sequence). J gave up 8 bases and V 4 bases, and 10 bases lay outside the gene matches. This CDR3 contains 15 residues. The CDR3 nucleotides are TGTGCCAGCAGCCTCAGCGGGAGTATATCGGGGGAGCTGTTTTTT. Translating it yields CASSLSGSISGELFF.

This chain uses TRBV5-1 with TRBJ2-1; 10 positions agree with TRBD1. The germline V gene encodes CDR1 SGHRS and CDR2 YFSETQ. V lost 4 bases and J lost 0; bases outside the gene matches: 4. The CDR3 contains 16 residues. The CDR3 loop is CASSPRTGGSYNEQFF. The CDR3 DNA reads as TGCGCCAGCAGCCCGCGGACAGGGGGCTCCTACAATGAGCAGTTCTTC.

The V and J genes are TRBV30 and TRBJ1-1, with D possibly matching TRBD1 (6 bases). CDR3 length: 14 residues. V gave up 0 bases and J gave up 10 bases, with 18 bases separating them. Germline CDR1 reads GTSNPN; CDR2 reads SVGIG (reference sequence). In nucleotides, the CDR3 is TGTGCCTGGAGTGTACGAGCAGGGGACCAAGGAGCTTTCTTT. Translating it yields CAWSVRAGDQGAFF.

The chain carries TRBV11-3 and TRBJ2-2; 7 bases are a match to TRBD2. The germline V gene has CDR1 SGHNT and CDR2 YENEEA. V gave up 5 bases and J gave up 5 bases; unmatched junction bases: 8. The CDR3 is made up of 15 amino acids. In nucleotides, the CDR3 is TGTGCCAGCAGCGAGGGCGGGAGAGAAACCGGGGAGCTGTTTTTT. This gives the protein CASSEGGRETGELFF.

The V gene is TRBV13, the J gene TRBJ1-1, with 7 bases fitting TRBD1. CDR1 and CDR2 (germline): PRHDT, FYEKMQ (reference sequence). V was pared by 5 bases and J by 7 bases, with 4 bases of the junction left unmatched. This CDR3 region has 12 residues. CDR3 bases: TGTGCCAGCAGCCAATGGGACAGTGAAGCTTTCTTT. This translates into CASSQWDSEAFF.

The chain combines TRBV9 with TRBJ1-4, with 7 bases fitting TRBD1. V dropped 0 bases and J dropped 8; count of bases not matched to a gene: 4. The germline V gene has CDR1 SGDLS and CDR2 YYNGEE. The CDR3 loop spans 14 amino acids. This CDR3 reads CASSVGQGNEKLFF. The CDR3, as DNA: TGTGCCAGCAGCGTAGGACAGGGAAACGAAAAACTGTTTTTT.

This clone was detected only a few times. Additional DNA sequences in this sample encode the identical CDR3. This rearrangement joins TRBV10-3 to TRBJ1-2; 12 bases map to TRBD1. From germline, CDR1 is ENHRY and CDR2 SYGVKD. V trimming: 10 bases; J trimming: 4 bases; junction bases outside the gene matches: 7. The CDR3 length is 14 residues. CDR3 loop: CATGDRGLGYGYTF. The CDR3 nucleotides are TGTGCCACGGGGGACAGGGGGCTTGGCTATGGCTACACCTTC.

This chain's CDR3 is CASSSGNPTEAFF. Here the CDR3 DNA reads TGTGCCAGCAGCTCCGGGAACCCGACTGAAGCTTTCTTT. The chain is built from TRBV5-4 and TRBJ1-1; D is uncertain. Germline values: CDR1 SGHNT, CDR2 YYREEE (reference sequence). The V gene lost 3 bases and the J gene lost 5 bases, with 11 bases spanning the gap. The CDR3 runs to 13 residues.

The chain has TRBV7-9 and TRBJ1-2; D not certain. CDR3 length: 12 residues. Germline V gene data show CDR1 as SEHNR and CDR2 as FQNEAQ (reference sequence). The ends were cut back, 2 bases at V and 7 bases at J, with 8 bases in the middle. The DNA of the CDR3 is TGTGCCAGCAGCTTAAACGGTGGTGGCTACACCTTC. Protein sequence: CASSLNGGGYTF.

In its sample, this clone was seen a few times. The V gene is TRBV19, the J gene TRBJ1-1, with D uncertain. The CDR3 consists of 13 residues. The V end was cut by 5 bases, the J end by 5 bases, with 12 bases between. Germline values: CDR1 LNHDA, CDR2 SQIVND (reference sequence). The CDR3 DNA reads TGTGCCAGTAGTCCCTACGGGAGGACTGAAGCTTTCTTT. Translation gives CASSPYGRTEAFF.

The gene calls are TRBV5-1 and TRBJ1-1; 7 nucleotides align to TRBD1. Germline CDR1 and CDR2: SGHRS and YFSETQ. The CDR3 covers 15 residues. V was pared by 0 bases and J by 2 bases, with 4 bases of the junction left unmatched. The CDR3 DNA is TGCGCCAGCAGCTTGGATCCAGGGGGAAACACTGAAGCTTTCTTT. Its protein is CASSLDPGGNTEAFF.

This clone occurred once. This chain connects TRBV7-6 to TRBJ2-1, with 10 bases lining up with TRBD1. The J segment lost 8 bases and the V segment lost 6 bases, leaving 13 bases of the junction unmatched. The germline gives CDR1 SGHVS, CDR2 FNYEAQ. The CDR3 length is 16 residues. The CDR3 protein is CASSYAGTGVKDEQFF. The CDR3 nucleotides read TGTGCCAGCAGTTATGCCGGGACAGGGGTTAAGGATGAGCAGTTCTTC.

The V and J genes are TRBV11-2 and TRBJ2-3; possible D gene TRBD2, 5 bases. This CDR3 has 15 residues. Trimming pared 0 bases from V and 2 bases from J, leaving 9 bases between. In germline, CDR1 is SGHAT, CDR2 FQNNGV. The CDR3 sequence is CASSLDGINTDTQYF. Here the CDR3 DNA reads TGTGCCAGCAGCTTAGACGGGATAAACACAGATACGCAGTATTTT.

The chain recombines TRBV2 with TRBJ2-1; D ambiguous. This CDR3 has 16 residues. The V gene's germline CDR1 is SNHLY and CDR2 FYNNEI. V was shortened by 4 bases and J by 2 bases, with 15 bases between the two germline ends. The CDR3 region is CASSAQALDTYNEQFF. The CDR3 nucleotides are TGTGCCAGCAGTGCCCAGGCCCTCGACACCTACAATGAGCAGTTCTTC.

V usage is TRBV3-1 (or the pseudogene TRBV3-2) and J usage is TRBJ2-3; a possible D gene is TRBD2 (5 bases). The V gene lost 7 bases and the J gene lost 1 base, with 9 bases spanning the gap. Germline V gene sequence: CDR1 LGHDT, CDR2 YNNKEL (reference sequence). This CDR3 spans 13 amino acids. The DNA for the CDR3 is TGTGCCAGCACCATGGAGGGCACAGATACGCAGTATTTT. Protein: CASTMEGTDTQYF.

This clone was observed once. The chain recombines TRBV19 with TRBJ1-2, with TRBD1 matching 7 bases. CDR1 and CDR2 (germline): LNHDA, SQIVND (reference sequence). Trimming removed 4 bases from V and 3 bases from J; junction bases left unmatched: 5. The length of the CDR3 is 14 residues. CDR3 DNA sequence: TGTGCCAGTAGTACTTCGGACAGGTACTATGGCTACACCTTC. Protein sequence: CASSTSDRYYGYTF.

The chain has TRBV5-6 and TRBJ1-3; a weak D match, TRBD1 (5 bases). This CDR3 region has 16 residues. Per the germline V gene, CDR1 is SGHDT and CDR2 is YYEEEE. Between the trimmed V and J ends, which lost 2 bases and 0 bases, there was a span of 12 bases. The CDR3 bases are TGTGCCAGCAGCTTCGGGGGAAAACCCTCTGGAAACACCATATATTTT. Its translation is CASSFGGKPSGNTIYF.

In DNA, the CDR3 is TGTGCCAGCAGCTTATGGATTCTCCGGGACAGGGGAAATCAGCCCCAGCATTTT. Amino acids: CASSLWILRDRGNQPQHF. This sequence joins TRBV5-4 and TRBJ1-5, with 10 bases lining up with TRBD1. This CDR3 comprises 18 residues. V shed 2 bases, J shed 4 bases, and the junction held 12 bases outside the gene matches. The germline V gene encodes CDR1 SGHNT and CDR2 YYREEE (reference sequence). The variable domain in full, completed from reference TRBV5-4 and TRBJ1-5, reads ETGVTQSPTHLIKTRGQQVTLRCSSQSGHNTVSWYQQALGQGPQFIFQYYREEENGRGNFPPRFSGLQFPNYSSELNVNALELDDSALYLCASSLWILRDRGNQPQHFGDGTRLSIL.

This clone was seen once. Written as DNA, the CDR3 is TGCGCCAGCTCTGGTAGTCCACCGTACAATGAGCAGTTCTTC. Residues: CASSGSPPYNEQFF. This sequence joins TRBV5-1 and TRBJ2-1; D is ambiguous. The CDR3 is 14 residues long. Germline V lookup: CDR1 SGHRS, CDR2 YFSETQ. Trimming left V 7 bases short and J 4 bases short, with 15 bases between.

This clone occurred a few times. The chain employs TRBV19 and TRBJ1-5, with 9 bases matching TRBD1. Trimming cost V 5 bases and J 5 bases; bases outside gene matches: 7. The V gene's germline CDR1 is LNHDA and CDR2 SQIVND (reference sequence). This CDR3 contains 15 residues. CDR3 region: CASSFGTGKDQPQHF. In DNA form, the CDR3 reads TGTGCCAGTAGTTTTGGGACAGGGAAGGATCAGCCCCAGCATTTT.

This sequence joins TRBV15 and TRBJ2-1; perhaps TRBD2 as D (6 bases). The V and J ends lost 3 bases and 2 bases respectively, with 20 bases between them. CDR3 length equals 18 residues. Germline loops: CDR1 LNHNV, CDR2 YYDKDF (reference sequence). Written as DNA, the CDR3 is TGTGCCACCAGCAGCGATCCCCTCCTCGGAGGGGCCTACAATGAGCAGTTCTTC. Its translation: CATSSDPLLGGAYNEQFF.